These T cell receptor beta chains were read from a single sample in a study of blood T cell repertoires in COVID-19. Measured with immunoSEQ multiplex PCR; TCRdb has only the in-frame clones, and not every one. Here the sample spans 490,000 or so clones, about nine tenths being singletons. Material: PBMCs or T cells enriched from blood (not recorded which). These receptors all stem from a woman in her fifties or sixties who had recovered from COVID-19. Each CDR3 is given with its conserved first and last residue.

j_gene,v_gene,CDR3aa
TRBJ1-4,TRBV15,CATSSRNEKLFF
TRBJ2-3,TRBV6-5,CASRTGLSDTQYF
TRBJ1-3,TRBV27,CASSLSPDRGNSGNTIYF
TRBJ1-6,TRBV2,CASGLQGRNSPLHF
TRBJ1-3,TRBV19,CASSRDSVSGNTIYF
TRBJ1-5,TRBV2,CASSEGLLSNQPQHF
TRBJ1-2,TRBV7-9,CASSSTGSGGYTF
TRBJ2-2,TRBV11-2,CASSFQRGNTGELFF
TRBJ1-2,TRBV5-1,CASSFKGDYGYTF
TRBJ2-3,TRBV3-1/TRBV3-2,CASSQGFGPGGGTDTQYF